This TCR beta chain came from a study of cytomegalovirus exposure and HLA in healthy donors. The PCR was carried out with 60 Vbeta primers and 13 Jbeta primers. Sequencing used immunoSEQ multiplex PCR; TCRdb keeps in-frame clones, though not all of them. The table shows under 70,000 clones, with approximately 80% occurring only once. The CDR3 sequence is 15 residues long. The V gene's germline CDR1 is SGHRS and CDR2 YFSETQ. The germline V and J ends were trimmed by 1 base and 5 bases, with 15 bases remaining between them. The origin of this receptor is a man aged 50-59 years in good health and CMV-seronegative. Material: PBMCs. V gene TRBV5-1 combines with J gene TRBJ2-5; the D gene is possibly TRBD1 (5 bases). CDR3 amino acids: CASSLQGQQWETQYF. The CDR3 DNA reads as TGCGCCAGCAGCTTGCAAGGACAACAGTGGGAGACCCAGTACTTC.